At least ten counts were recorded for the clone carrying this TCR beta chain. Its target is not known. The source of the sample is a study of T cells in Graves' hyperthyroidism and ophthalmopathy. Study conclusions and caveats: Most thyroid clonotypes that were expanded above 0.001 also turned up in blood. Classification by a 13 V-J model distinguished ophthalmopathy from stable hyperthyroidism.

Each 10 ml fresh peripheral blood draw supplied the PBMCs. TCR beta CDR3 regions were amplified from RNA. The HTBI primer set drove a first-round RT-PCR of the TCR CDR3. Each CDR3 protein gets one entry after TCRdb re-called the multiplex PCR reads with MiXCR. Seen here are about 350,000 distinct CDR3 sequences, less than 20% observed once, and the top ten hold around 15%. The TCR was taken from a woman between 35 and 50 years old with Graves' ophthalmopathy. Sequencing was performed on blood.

Here the CDR3 reads CASSLSLGQGYHEQYF. The CDR3 coding sequence is TGTGCCAGCAGTTTATCCCTGGGACAGGGATACCACGAGCAGTACTTC. This sequence joins TRBV12-3 or TRBV12-4 and TRBJ2-7, with 9 nucleotides matching TRBD1. The CDR3 covers 16 residues. Losses at the gene ends were 2 bases for V and 5 bases for J; bases not matched to a gene: 10.